A selection of T cell receptor beta chains follows, all from one sample in a study of CD8 T cells in Susac syndrome. TCRdb re-called the immunoSEQ multiplex PCR reads through MiXCR, storing one row per CDR3 protein. The top ten clones hold 0.055% to 0.075% of a sample with a few hundred thousand distinct CDR3 sequences, 90% to 95% of them seen once. Sequenced input: CD4+ T cells from PBMCs. Receptor source: a human donor with multiple sclerosis. The CDR3 runs from the conserved cysteine through the conserved F or W. A D gene is named only where the DNA matches it firmly. Clone size is stated in some rows and not others, as once, few, many or a class when expanded.

>TRBV20-1|12|-|TRBJ1-1|-
TGCAGTGCTTTAGCGATGAACACTGAAGCTTTCTTT
CSALAMNTEAFF
>TRBV19|15|TRBD1|TRBJ2-2|-
TGTGCCAGTAGTCGGCAACAGGGGGCGGCCGGGGAGCTGTTTTTT
CASSRQQGAAGELFF
>TRBV16|13|-|TRBJ1-6|-
TGTGCCAGCAGCCCGTTCGCCAATTCACCCCTCCACTTT
CASSPFANSPLHF
>TRBV5-1|17|TRBD2|TRBJ2-2|-
TGCGCCAGCAGCTTGGCCGGGACTAGCGGGAGGCCCGGGGAGCTGTTTTTT
CASSLAGTSGRPGELFF
>TRBV29-1|13|-|TRBJ1-1|-
TGCAGCGTTGGGGAGGGGAGGGACACTGAAGCTTTCTTT
CSVGEGRDTEAFF
>TRBV20-1|13|-|TRBJ2-7|-
TGCAGTGCTAGAGCGCCGTTGGGGGACGAGCAGTACTTC
CSARAPLGDEQYF
>TRBV3-1|13|-|TRBJ2-5|-
TGTGCCAGCAGCGCAACGCTCGAGGAGACCCAGTACTTC
CASSATLEETQYF
>TRBV19|14|-|TRBJ1-5|-
TGTGCCAGTAGTATTTACAGGGAGAATCAGCCCCAGCATTTT
CASSIYRENQPQHF
>TRBV14|17|-|TRBJ2-1|once
TGTGCCAGCAGCCAAGGAAGGGGACGGAACTCCTACAATGAGCAGTTCTTC
CASSQGRGRNSYNEQFF
>TRBV5-6|18|-|TRBJ1-6|-
TGTGCCAGCAGCTCGACGTCGGGAGGGGGGAAATATAATTCACCCCTCCACTTT
CASSSTSGGGKYNSPLHF
>TRBV30|15|TRBD1|TRBJ1-6|once
TGTGCCACTGGAGGGCAGGGGGCAGATAATTCACCCCTCCACTTT
CATGGQGADNSPLHF
>TRBV5-6|16|TRBD1|TRBJ1-6|-
TGTGCCAGCAGCTTTGGGACAGGGTCAGGAAATTCACCCCTCCACTTT
CASSFGTGSGNSPLHF
>TRBV20-1|13|-|TRBJ2-5|-
TGCAGTGCTAGAGGGGGGGGGCGCGAGACCCAGTACTTC
CSARGGGRETQYF
>TRBV29-1|14|-|TRBJ2-1|-
TGCAGCGTCGTTAGGGGAGGCTCCTACAATGAGCAGTTCTTC
CSVVRGGSYNEQFF
>TRBV29-1|13|-|TRBJ2-3|once
TGCAGCGCCTGGACAGTTGGCACAGATACGCAGTATTTT
CSAWTVGTDTQYF
>TRBV23-1|16|-|TRBJ2-7|-
TGCGCCAGCAGTCAATCTTGGCCAACATACTCCTACGAGCAGTACTTC
CASSQSWPTYSYEQYF
>TRBV28|15|TRBD2|TRBJ2-7|-
TGTGCCAGCAGTCCTTGGACTAGCGGGGCCTACGAGCAGTACTTC
CASSPWTSGAYEQYF
>TRBV4-1|15|-|TRBJ1-4|-
TGCGCCAGCAGCCAGCGGGAGGAAACTAATGAAAAACTGTTTTTT
CASSQREETNEKLFF
>TRBV10-2|13|TRBD1|TRBJ1-1|-
TGCGCCAGCAGGGTGGACAGGGGAAGTGAAGCTTTCTTT
CASRVDRGSEAFF
>TRBV20-1|17|TRBD1|TRBJ2-2|-
TGCAGTGCTAGGGATGTTGGGGGACAGGGGTTCTCCGGGGAGCTGTTTTTT
CSARDVGGQGFSGELFF
>TRBV20-1|13|TRBD1|TRBJ1-2|-
TGCAGTGCTAGACTGGGACAGGTTTATGGCTACACCTTC
CSARLGQVYGYTF
>TRBV3-1|15|-|TRBJ2-1|-
TGTGCCAGCAGCCGGTCACAGGGATTCTACAATGAGCAGTTCTTC
CASSRSQGFYNEQFF
>TRBV30|13|-|TRBJ1-1|-
TGTGCCTGGTCGAAAGTCCCGAACACTGAAGCTTTCTTT
CAWSKVPNTEAFF
>TRBV28|14|-|TRBJ2-5|-
TGTGCCAGCAGTTTCCGTGGTCCAAAAGAGACCCAGTACTTC
CASSFRGPKETQYF
>TRBV5-4|14|-|TRBJ2-2|-
TGTGCCAGCAGCGTCTCAGTTTCGGGCGGGGAGCTGTTTTTT
CASSVSVSGGELFF
>TRBV10-3|11|-|TRBJ2-3|-
TGTGCCATCCGGGACACCGATACGCAGTATTTT
CAIRDTDTQYF
>TRBV4-1|14|-|TRBJ2-7|-
TGCGCCAGCAGCCACATCGGGCTCGGAGGAGAGCAGTACTTC
CASSHIGLGGEQYF
>TRBV19|14|-|TRBJ2-7|-
TGTGCCAGTAGTGCGGCCGGGACCGTCTACGAGCAGTACTTC
CASSAAGTVYEQYF
>TRBV20-1|14|TRBD2|TRBJ2-2|-
TGCAGTGCTAGAGTCGGGGGGGCCGACGGGGAGCTGTTTTTT
CSARVGGADGELFF
>TRBV9|14|-|TRBJ2-7|-
TGTGCCAGCAGCGTATTAGGTGAGGCCTACGAGCAGTACTTC
CASSVLGEAYEQYF
>TRBV6-4|14|-|TRBJ1-1|-
TGTGCCAGCAGTGACAGAGAGCTGAACACTGAAGCTTTCTTT
CASSDRELNTEAFF
>TRBV12-3/TRBV12-4|15|-|TRBJ2-5|-
TGTGCCAGCACCGCAGACAGGACTACTGCGGAGACCCAGTACTTC
CASTADRTTAETQYF
>TRBV7-9|15|-|TRBJ2-2|once
TGTGCCAGCAGCTACGGGACTCCGAGGACCGGGGAGCTGTTTTTT
CASSYGTPRTGELFF
>TRBV18|15|TRBD1|TRBJ1-4|-
TGTGCCAGCTCACCATGGGACAGGGTGAACGAAAAACTGTTTTTT
CASSPWDRVNEKLFF
>TRBV6-6|13|-|TRBJ1-4|-
TGTGCCAGCAGTTACGTGGTTTGGGAAAAACTGTTTTTT
CASSYVVWEKLFF
>TRBV6-1|16|TRBD1|TRBJ1-1|once
TGTGCCAGCAGTGAATTTCGGGACAGTTTGAACACTGAAGCTTTCTTT
CASSEFRDSLNTEAFF
>TRBV20-1|16|TRBD2|TRBJ2-3|once
TGCAGTGCTCGCCAGGTCTCAGCGGGAACCGCAGATACGCAGTATTTT
CSARQVSAGTADTQYF
>TRBV3-1|15|-|TRBJ2-3|-
TGTGCCAGCAGCCAACAGGGGCTTAGCCCAGATACGCAGTATTTT
CASSQQGLSPDTQYF
>TRBV28|14|-|TRBJ2-7|once
TGTGCCAGCAGTTTTCTCTCGGGCACCGGGGCCCAGTACTTC
CASSFLSGTGAQYF
>TRBV5-5|15|-|TRBJ2-5|-
TGTGCCAGCAGCTCCTCCCCGGGGGGCGTGGAGACCCAGTACTTC
CASSSSPGGVETQYF
>TRBV4-1|16|TRBD2|TRBJ2-5|-
TGCGCCAGCAGCGGCGGGGCGGGGGGGATGGGAGAGACCCAGTACTTC
CASSGGAGGMGETQYF
>TRBV6-1|14|-|TRBJ1-4|once
TGTGCCAGCATCGACCTAGCAACTAATGAAAAACTGTTTTTT
CASIDLATNEKLFF
>TRBV15|13|-|TRBJ1-2|once
TGTGCCACCAGCAGAGGGACCTCCTATGGCTACACCTTC
CATSRGTSYGYTF
>TRBV27|13|TRBD2|TRBJ2-3|few
TGTGCCAGCAAGCGGGGGAGCACAGATACGCAGTATTTT
CASKRGSTDTQYF
>TRBV9|13|-|TRBJ2-2|few
TGTGCCAGCAGCGTAAAGAGAGACGGGGAGCTGTTTTTT
CASSVKRDGELFF
>TRBV4-1|18|TRBD2|TRBJ2-2|-
TGCGCCAGCAGCCGCGCGACTAGCGGGAGGGCCGGTGGCGGGGAGCTGTTTTTT
CASSRATSGRAGGGELFF
>TRBV14|12|-|TRBJ1-3|few
TGTGCCAGCAGCCACACCCGAAACACCATATATTTT
CASSHTRNTIYF
>TRBV9|13|-|TRBJ1-1|-
TGTGCCAGCAGCCCCTTGTTTATGACTGAAGCTTTCTTT
CASSPLFMTEAFF
>TRBV20-1|14|-|TRBJ1-6|-
TGCAGTGCTAGAGATCCGAGGATGAATTCACCCCTCCACTTT
CSARDPRMNSPLHF
>TRBV27|16|TRBD1|TRBJ1-2|-
TGTGCCAGCAGTCCCCTGACAGGGGGGCCCCGGAAAGGCTACACCTTC
CASSPLTGGPRKGYTF
>TRBV19|17|-|TRBJ1-1|-
TGTGCCAGTAGTACAGGGATGGCAAGGGGAAGGGAATCTGAAGCTTTCTTT
CASSTGMARGRESEAFF
>TRBV7-2|19|TRBD2|TRBJ2-1|-
TGTGCCAGCAGTCCTCCGGGACTAGCGTCCCTGAGCTCCTACAATGAGCAGTTCTTC
CASSPPGLASLSSYNEQFF
>TRBV23-1|14|TRBD1|TRBJ1-1|-
TGCGCCAGCCCCCTCCAGGGGGGGGACACTGAAGCTTTCTTT
CASPLQGGDTEAFF
>TRBV5-1|14|TRBD1|TRBJ2-3|-
TGCGCCAGCAGCCCGGGACAGGCAGGGGATACGCAGTATTTT
CASSPGQAGDTQYF
>TRBV7-3|15|-|TRBJ2-3|-
TGTGCCAGCAGCTTAAGTCCGGCCCTGACAGATACGCAGTATTTT
CASSLSPALTDTQYF
>TRBV12-3/TRBV12-4|14|TRBD1|TRBJ1-1|-
TGTGCCAGCAGGAGGGACAGGGCGAACACTGAAGCTTTCTTT
CASRRDRANTEAFF
>TRBV6-5|11|-|TRBJ2-7|few
TGTGCCAGCAGTTTCATTTACGAGCAGTACTTC
CASSFIYEQYF
>TRBV20-1|17|-|TRBJ2-3|-
TGCAGTGCTAGTTCCCAGGACCCGGCGAAGAGCACAGATACGCAGTATTTT
CSASSQDPAKSTDTQYF